What follows is one T cell receptor beta chain and its context. This entry belongs to a study of blood T cell repertoires in COVID-19. Turning to the study itself: There were acute and convalescent COVID-19 samples, and they came from the United States, Italy and Spain. Nucleic acid was either cDNA or gDNA, and it came from T cells, B-cell-depleted T cells, or PBMCs.

In the authors' workflow: Amplified reference gene primers provided the basis for estimating nucleated cell counts. Repertoires were generated with immunoSEQ multiplex PCR, while TCRdb's copy carries only in-frame clones and drops some. That table gives V, J and clone size, and the DNA gave D and trimming. The sample contains 95,000 to 150,000 clones, about 86% of which appear only once. Germline V gene lookup returns CDR1 MDHEN and CDR2 SYDVKM. Trimming cost V 3 bases and J 4 bases, with 10 bases left between them. The CDR3 consists of 13 residues. The sequence was obtained from a woman in her fifties or sixties with active or convalescent COVID-19. The sequencing sample was made of peripheral blood. V is TRBV28 and J is TRBJ2-7, with D maybe TRBD1 (5 bases). The CDR3 here is CASSFSRVYEQYF. The DNA for the CDR3 is TGTGCCAGCAGTTTCTCCAGGGTTTACGAGCAGTACTTC. Supplemented by reference TRBV28 and TRBJ2-7, the full variable domain reads DVKVTQSSRYLVKRTGEKVFLECVQDMDHENMFWYRQDPGLGLRLIYFSYDVKMKEKGDIPEGYSVSREKKERFSLILESASTNQTSMYLCASSFSRVYEQYFGPGTRLTVT.